This T cell receptor (beta chain) was profiled in a study of T-cell reconstitution after alpha-beta-depleted transplantation in children. Findings and limits, study-wide: Some patients' high day-60 TCRbeta diversity was traced to surviving recipient T cells and thymic progenitors. The origin of alpha-beta T cells about two months after transplant was reportedly several hundred expanded graft clones.

Unique molecular identifiers tagged the TCRbeta library. From the PCR reads, TCRdb called clonotypes with MiXCR, one entry per CDR3 protein. The sample lists 80,000 to 100,000 distinct CDR3 sequences; 23% were seen once. With 6 bases clipped from V and 6 bases from J, the junction kept 15 bases outside the gene matches. This CDR3 spans 16 amino acids. CDR1 DFQATT and CDR2 SNEGSKA come from the germline V gene (reference sequence). Regarding this clonotype: Its antigen is unidentified.

The sequencing used PBMCs, collected before TCRalphabeta/CD19-depleted stem cell transplant. The clonotype comes from a boy between 2 and 10 years old with acute lymphoblastic leukemia, due to receive a stem cell transplant. The chain joins TRBV20-1 to TRBJ2-1; TRBD2 agrees at 9 bases. CDR3: CSAFQTSGGRLNEQFF. CDR3 DNA sequence: TGCAGTGCCTTTCAGACTAGCGGAGGGCGCCTCAATGAGCAGTTCTTC.